This T cell receptor beta chain was sequenced for a study of blood T cell repertoires in COVID-19. About the research overall: COVID-19 samples from acute and convalescent phases originated in the United States, Italy and Spain.

This table comes from immunoSEQ multiplex PCR, and its TCRdb copy is limited to in-frame clones, with some not included. Here the sample spans about 68,000 clones, approximately 88% being singletons. This CDR3 is built from 13 residues. The V and J ends lost 2 bases and 8 bases respectively, with 10 bases between them. Germline CDR1 reads ENHRY; CDR2 reads SYGVKD. The sequencing input was peripheral blood. This clonotype was sampled from a man between 45 and 60 years old with active COVID-19. V gene TRBV10-3 combines with J gene TRBJ2-1; the D gene is possibly TRBD2 (6 bases). CDR3 sequence (DNA): TGTGCCATCAGTGAGCGCGGGATCCATGAGCAGTTCTTC. Its translation: CAISERGIHEQFF.